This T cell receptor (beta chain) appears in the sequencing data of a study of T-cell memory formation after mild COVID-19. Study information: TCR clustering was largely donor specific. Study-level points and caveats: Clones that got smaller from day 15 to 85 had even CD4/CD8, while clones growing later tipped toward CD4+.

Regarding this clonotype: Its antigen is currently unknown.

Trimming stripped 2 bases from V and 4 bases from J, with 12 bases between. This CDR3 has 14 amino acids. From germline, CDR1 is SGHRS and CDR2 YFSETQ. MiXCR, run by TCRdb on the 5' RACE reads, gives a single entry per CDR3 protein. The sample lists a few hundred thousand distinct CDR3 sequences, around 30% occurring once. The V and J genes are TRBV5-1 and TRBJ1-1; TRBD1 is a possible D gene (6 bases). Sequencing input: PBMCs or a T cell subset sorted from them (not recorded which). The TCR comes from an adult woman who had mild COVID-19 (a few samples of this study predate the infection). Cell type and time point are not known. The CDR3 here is CASSLTDRITEAFF. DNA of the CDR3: TGCGCCAGCAGCTTAACAGACAGGATCACTGAAGCTTTCTTT.